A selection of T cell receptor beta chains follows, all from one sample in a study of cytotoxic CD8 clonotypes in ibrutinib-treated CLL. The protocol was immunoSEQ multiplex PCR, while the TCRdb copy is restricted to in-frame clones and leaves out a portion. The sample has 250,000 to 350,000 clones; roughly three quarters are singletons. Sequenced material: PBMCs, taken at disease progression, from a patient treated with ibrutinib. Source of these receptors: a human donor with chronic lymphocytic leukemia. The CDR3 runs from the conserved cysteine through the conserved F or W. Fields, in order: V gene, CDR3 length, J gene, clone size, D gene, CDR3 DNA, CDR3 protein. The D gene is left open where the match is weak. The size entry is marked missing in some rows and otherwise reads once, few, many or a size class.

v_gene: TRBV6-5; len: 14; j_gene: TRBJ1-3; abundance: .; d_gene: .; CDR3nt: TGTGCCAGCAGTTACCAGTTTACTGGAAACACCATATATTTT; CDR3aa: CASSYQFTGNTIYF
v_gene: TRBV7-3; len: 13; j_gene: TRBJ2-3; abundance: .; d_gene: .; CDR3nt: TGTGCCAGCAGCTTCGGGCTAGCAGATACGCAGTATTTT; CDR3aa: CASSFGLADTQYF
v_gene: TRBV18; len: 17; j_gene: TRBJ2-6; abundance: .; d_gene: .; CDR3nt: TGTGCCAGCTCACCACATGCAACAGGGTCTGGGGCCAACGTCCTGACTTTC; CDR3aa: CASSPHATGSGANVLTF
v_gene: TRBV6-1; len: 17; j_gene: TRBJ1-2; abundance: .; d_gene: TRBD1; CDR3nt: TGTGCCAGCAGTGAAAAGGGGCGGGACAGGGGAAGCTATGGCTACACCTTC; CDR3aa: CASSEKGRDRGSYGYTF
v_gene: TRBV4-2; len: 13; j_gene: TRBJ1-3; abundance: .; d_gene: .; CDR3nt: TGTGCCAGCAGTGGGGAGTTTGGAAACACCATATATTTT; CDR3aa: CASSGEFGNTIYF
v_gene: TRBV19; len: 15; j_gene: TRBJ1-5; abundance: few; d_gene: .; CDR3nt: TGTGCCAGTACCCCTACGGGTTGGGGCAATCAGCCCCAGCATTTT; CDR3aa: CASTPTGWGNQPQHF
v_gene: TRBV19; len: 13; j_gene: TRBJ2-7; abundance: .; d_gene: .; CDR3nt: TGTGCCAGTAGCCGCGGGACAGCCTACGAGCAGTACTTC; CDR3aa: CASSRGTAYEQYF
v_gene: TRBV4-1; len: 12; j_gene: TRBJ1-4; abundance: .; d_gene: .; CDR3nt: TGCGCCAGCAGCTGGCCTTCGGAAAAACTGTTTTTT; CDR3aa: CASSWPSEKLFF
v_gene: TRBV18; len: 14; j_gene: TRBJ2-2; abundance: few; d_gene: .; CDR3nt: TGTGCCAGCACCTCCACGTCATACACCGGGGAGCTGTTTTTT; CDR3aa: CASTSTSYTGELFF
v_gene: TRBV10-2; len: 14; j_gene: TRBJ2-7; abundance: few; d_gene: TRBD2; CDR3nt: TGCGCCAGCAAAATGGCGGGAGGAGACCACGAGCAGTACTTC; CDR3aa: CASKMAGGDHEQYF
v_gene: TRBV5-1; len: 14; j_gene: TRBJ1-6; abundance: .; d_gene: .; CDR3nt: TGCGCCAGCAGCTTGGGTGCCCACGGTTCACCCCTCCACTTT; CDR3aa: CASSLGAHGSPLHF
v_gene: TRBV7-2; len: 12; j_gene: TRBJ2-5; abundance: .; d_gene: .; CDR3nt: TGTGCCAGCAGCTTGAGGGTGGAGACCCAGTACTTC; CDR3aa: CASSLRVETQYF
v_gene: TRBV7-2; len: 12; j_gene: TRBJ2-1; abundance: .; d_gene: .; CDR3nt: TGTGCCAGCAGCCGTGTGAGGAATGAGCAGTTCTTC; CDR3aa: CASSRVRNEQFF
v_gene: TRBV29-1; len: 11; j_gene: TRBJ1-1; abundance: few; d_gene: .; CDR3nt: TGCAGCGTTGAGGGGGGGAGCGGAAGCTCCTTT; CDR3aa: CSVEGGSGSSF
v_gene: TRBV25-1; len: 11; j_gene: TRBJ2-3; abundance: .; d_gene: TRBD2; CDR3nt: TGTGCCAGCGGCCGGGACTACCAACGGTATTTT; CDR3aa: CASGRDYQRYF
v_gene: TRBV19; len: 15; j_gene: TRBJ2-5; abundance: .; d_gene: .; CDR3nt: TGTGCCAGTAGTATCTCTAGCGCGACTTCGTCGGCCCAGTACTTC; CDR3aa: CASSISSATSSAQYF
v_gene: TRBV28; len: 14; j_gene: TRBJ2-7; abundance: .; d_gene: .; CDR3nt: TGTGCCAGCAGTCCATACAGGGTCTCCTACGAGCAGTACTTC; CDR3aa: CASSPYRVSYEQYF
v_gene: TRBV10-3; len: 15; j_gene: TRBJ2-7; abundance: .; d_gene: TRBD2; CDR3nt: TGTGCCATCAGTGAGTCACCTAGCGGGATCGGCAAGCAGTACTTC; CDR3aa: CAISESPSGIGKQYF
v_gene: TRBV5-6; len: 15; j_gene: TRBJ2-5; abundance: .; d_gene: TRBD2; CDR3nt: TGTGCCAGCAGCCCCAGGACTAGCGGGAGGGAGACCCAGTACTTC; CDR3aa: CASSPRTSGRETQYF
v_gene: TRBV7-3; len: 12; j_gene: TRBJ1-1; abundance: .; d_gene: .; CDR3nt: TGTGCCAGGGGATTTGGCGGCACTGAAGCTTTCTTT; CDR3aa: CARGFGGTEAFF
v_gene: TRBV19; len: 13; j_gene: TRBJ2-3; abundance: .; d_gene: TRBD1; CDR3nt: TGTGCCAGTGGGGGACAGTTCACAGATACGCAGTATTTT; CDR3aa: CASGGQFTDTQYF
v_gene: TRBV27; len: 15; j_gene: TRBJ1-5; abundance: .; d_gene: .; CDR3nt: TGTGCCAGCAGTTTAAGGAGGGGCACGGGTCAGCCCCAGCATTTT; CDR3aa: CASSLRRGTGQPQHF
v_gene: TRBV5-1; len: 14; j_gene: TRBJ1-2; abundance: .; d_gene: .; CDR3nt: TGCGCCAGCAGCACGACACCACAGGGATATGGCTACACCTTC; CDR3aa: CASSTTPQGYGYTF
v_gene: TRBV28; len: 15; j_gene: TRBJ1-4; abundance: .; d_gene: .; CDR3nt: TGTGCCAGCAGTGTTCCGACAGCAACTAATGAAAAACTGTTTTTT; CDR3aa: CASSVPTATNEKLFF
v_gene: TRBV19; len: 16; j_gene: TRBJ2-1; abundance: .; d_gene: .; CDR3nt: TGTGCCAGTAGTTTCGCCCCCCTCGGCTTTTACAATGAGCAGTTCTTC; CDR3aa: CASSFAPLGFYNEQFF
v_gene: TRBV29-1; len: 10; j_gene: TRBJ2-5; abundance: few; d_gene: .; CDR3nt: TGCAGCGTCCCTAAGGAGACCCAGTACTTC; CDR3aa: CSVPKETQYF
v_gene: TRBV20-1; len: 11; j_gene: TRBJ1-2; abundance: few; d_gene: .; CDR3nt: TGCAGTGCTAGAGATTTTTATGGCTACACCTTC; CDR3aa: CSARDFYGYTF
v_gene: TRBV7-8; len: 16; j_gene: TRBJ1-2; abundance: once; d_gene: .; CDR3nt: TGTGCCAGCAGCCCAAACCCCGGGCCTTCAGTGGGCGGCTACACCTTC; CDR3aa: CASSPNPGPSVGGYTF
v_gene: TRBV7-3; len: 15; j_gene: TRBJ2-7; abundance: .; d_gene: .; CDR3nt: TGTGCCAGCAGCCGAGGGCCGGGGGGCTGGGACGAGCAGTACTTC; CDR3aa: CASSRGPGGWDEQYF
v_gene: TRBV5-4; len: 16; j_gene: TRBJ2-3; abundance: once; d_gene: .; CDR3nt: TGTGCCAGCAGCTTGGCCTTTGGGACACGCACAGATACGCAGTATTTT; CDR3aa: CASSLAFGTRTDTQYF
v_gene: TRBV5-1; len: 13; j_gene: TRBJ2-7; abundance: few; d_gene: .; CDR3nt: TGCGCCAGCAGCCATGGGGCGTTCTACGAGCAGTACTTC; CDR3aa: CASSHGAFYEQYF
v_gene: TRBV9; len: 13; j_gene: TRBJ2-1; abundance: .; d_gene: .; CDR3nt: TGTGCCAGCAGCGGCCTAGCAGGCAATGAGCAGTTCTTC; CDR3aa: CASSGLAGNEQFF
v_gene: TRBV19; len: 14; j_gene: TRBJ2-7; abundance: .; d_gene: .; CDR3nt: TGTGCCAGTAGTGCCCCTGCTGGTCACTACGAGCAGTACTTC; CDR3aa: CASSAPAGHYEQYF
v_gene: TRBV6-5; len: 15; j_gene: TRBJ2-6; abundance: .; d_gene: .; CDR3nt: TGTGCCAGCAGCCTGTCAGGGAACGGGGCCAACGTCCTGACTTTC; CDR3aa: CASSLSGNGANVLTF
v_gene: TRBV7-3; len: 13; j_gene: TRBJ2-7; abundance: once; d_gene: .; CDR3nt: TGTGCCAGCAGCTTATGGCCAGCGTACGAGCAGTACTTC; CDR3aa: CASSLWPAYEQYF
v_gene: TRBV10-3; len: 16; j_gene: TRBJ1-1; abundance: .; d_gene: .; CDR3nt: TGTGCCATCAGTGAGTCGCCGAAGGGAAGGGATACTGAAGCTTTCTTT; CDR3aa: CAISESPKGRDTEAFF
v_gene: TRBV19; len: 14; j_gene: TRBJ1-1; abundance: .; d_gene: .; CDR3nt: TGTGCCAGTACCCGAGGATCGGGGGCCCCTGAAGCTTTCTTT; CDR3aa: CASTRGSGAPEAFF
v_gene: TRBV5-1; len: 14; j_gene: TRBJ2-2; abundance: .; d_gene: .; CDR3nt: TGCGCCAGCAGCCTCCTCAGGGACACCGGGGAGCTGTTTTTT; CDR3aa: CASSLLRDTGELFF
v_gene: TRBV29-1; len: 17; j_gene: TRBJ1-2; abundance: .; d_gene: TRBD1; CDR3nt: TGCAGCGTTGAAGATAGGGAGAGCGACAGGGGAAGCTATGGCTACACCTTC; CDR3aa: CSVEDRESDRGSYGYTF
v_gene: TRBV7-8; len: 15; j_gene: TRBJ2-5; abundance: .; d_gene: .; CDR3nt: TGTGCCAGCAGCTTAGGGGCTATCACGCAAGAGACCCAGTACTTC; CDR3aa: CASSLGAITQETQYF
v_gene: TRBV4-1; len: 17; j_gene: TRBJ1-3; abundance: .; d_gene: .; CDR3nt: TGCGCCAGCAGCCTACAGTCGGACAGAGGAGCTGGAAACACCATATATTTT; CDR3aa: CASSLQSDRGAGNTIYF
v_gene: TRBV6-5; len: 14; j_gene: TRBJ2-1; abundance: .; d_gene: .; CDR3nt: TGTGCCAGCAAATTCCGGGACCACGACAATGAGCAGTTCTTC; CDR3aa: CASKFRDHDNEQFF
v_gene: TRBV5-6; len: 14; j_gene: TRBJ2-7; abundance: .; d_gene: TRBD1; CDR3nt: TGTGCCAGCAGCACCGGGACAGGGGGGCTCGAGCAGTACTTC; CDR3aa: CASSTGTGGLEQYF
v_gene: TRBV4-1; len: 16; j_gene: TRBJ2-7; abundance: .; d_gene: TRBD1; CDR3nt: TGCGCCAGCAGCCAAGATTTATGGGGACAGGGAGGGGAGCAGTACTTC; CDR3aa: CASSQDLWGQGGEQYF
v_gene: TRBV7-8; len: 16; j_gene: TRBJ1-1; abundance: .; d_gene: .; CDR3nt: TGTGCCAGCAGCTTAAGGCTTCCCAGGGTGAACACTGAAGCTTTCTTT; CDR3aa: CASSLRLPRVNTEAFF
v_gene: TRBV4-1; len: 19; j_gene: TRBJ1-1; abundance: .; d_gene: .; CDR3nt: TGCGCCAGCAGCCAAGCTTTGTCCCCGGCACTCCTTATGAACACTGAAGCTTTCTTT; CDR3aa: CASSQALSPALLMNTEAFF
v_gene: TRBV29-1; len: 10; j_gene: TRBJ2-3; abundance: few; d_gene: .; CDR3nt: TGCAGCGTTGTATTGGCGGCGCAGTATTTT; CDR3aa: CSVVLAAQYF
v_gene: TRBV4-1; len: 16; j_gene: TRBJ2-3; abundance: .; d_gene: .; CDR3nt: TGCGCCAGCAGCCCAGACTACCCGACCCGCACAGATACGCAGTATTTT; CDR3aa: CASSPDYPTRTDTQYF
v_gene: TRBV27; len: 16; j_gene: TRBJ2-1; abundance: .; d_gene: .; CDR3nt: TGTGCCAGCAGGGCGGGTATCGCCAGCTCCTACAATGAGCAGTTCTTC; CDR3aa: CASRAGIASSYNEQFF
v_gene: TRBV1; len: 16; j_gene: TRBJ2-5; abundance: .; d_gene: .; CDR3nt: TGCACCAGCAGCCACCTAGCGGGACCCAAGTGGGAGACCCAGTACTTC; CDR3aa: CTSSHLAGPKWETQYF
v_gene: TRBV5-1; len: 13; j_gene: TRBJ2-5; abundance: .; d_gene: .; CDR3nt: TGCGCCAGCAGCCGGACGGGGGCAGAGACCCAGTACTTC; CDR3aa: CASSRTGAETQYF
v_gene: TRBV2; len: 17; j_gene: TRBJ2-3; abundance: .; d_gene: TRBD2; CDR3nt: TGTGCCAGCATTCCGGGACTAGCGGGGGGGCACGGAGATACGCAGTATTTT; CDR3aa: CASIPGLAGGHGDTQYF
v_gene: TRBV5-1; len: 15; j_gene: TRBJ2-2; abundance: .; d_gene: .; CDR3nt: TGCGCCAGCAGCTTATCGGGGGTGAACACCGGGGAGCTGTTTTTT; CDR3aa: CASSLSGVNTGELFF
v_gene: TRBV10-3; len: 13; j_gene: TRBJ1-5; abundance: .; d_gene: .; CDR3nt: TGTGCCATCACCGGGACATTAGGCCAGCCCCAGCATTTT; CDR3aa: CAITGTLGQPQHF
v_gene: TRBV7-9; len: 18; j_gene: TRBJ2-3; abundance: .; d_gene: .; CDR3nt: TGTGCCAGCAGCCCTTTAAATGCACAGCTAAGAAGCACAGATACGCAGTATTTT; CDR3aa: CASSPLNAQLRSTDTQYF
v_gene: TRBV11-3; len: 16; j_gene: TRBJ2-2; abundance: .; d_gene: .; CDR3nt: TGTGCCAGCAGCTTAGATGCGCGGGTGTACACCGGGGAGCTGTTTTTT; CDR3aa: CASSLDARVYTGELFF
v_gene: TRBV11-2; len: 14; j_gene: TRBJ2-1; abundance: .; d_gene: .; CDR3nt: TGTGCCAGCAGCTTAGGGACGGCCTTCCATGAGCAGTTCTTC; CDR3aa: CASSLGTAFHEQFF